The 12 T cell receptor beta chains reported below all come from one sample, sequenced in a study of vaccination effects on CD4 cells after COVID-19 (dated by TCRdb to the early 2020s). The ViraFEST assay stimulated PBMC with viral peptide pools and then used TCR sequencing to identify antigen-specific CD4+ T cell clonotypes by expansion. After less than eleven days of culture, CD4+ T cells were isolated with the EasySep CD4+ T cell isolation kit. None of the healthy vaccine recipients had a prior SARS-CoV-2 infection, which was confirmed by nucleocapsid antibody tests that came back negative both before and after vaccination. Their antigen targets remain unknown. The library was obtained by the immunoSEQ multiplex PCR assay. TCRdb provides this immuneACCESS table in a form limited to in-frame rearrangements. Some clones are lacking; in checked studies, under half of them reflect an unresolved V gene, and why the rest are absent is not known. Across this sample there are tens of thousands of clones, with over 70% seen only once. The ten largest clones represent 3.5% to 4.5% of the sample.

The sample in question was CD4+ T cells from PBMCs cultured with HCoV-OC43 spike peptides, obtained before COVID-19 vaccination. Taken with the paper, the label for cell subset or site translates to: HCoV-OC43 spike overlapping peptide pool stimulation. The receptor source for this set is a human donor who received a COVID-19 vaccine.

The chain employs TRBV24-1 and TRBJ1-2; the D gene is possibly TRBD1 (6 bases). Trimming cost V 3 bases and J 0 bases, with 13 bases left between them. The germline CDR1 and CDR2 sequences are KGHDR and SFDVKD. The CDR3 spans 16 residues. The CDR3 protein is CATSDAGGSTNYGYTF. The CDR3 DNA reads as TGTGCCACCAGTGATGCGGGGGGCAGTACTAACTATGGCTACACCTTC.

The gene calls are TRBV19 and TRBJ1-1; 9 bases are shared with TRBD1. This CDR3 has 16 amino acids. The germline CDR1 and CDR2 sequences are LNHDA and SQIVND (reference sequence). After removal of 5 bases from V and 6 bases from J, the junction contained 13 bases not matched to a gene. The CDR3 reads CASSPTWDRVSAEAFF. CDR3 nucleotide sequence: TGTGCCAGTAGTCCCACTTGGGACAGGGTAAGCGCTGAAGCTTTCTTT.

The chain has TRBV19 and TRBJ2-3; 9 nucleotides line up with TRBD1. The V and J ends lost 8 bases and 0 bases, in that order; junction bases with no gene match: 9. The V gene's germline CDR1 is LNHDA and CDR2 SQIVND (reference sequence). There are 16 residues in the CDR3. The CDR3 sequence is CASRKTGTGSTDTQYF. The CDR3 region has the DNA TGTGCCAGTCGTAAAACCGGGACAGGGAGCACAGATACGCAGTATTTT.

The chain couples TRBV19 to TRBJ1-5; D is uncertain. The CDR3 is made up of 17 amino acids. Germline values: CDR1 LNHDA, CDR2 SQIVND (reference sequence). Trimming took off 3 bases at V and 3 bases at J, with 18 bases between the two ends. DNA of the CDR3: TGTGCCAGTAGTATTCTATCCGGGGTTGGTGACAATCAGCCCCAGCATTTT. This translates into CASSILSGVGDNQPQHF.

This clone was seen just once. The chain is built from TRBV5-1 and TRBJ2-1; 8 nucleotides align to TRBD1. This CDR3 region has 15 residues. The germline V gene encodes CDR1 SGHRS and CDR2 YFSETQ. V trimming: 1 base; J trimming: 3 bases; junction bases outside the gene matches: 3. The CDR3 DNA reads as TGCGCCAGCAGCTTGAACAGGGGGAACTACAATGAGCAGTTCTTC. This translates into CASSLNRGNYNEQFF. Full variable domain (missing parts from reference TRBV5-1 and TRBJ2-1): KAGVTQTPRYLIKTRGQQVTLSCSPISGHRSVSWYQQTPGQGLQFLFEYFSETQRNKGNFPGRFSGRQFSNSRSEMNVSTLELGDSALYLCASSLNRGNYNEQFFGPGTRLTVL.

This chain uses TRBV2 with TRBJ1-5; no firm D call. Deletions cut 4 bases from V and 0 bases from J, with 1 base between. The CDR3 has 12 amino acids. Germline V lookup: CDR1 SNHLY, CDR2 FYNNEI. CDR3 region: CASSASNQPQHF. The CDR3 region has the DNA TGTGCCAGCAGTGCTAGCAATCAGCCCCAGCATTTT. Drawing the rest from reference TRBV2 and TRBJ1-5, the complete variable domain is EPEVTQTPSHQVTQMGQEVILRCVPISNHLYFYWYRQILGQKVEFLVSFYNNEISEKSEIFDDQFSVERPDGSNFTLKIRSTKLEDSAMYFCASSASNQPQHFGDGTRLSIL.

The chain joins TRBV3-1 (or the pseudogene TRBV3-2) to TRBJ2-3, with a weak D call TRBD2 (6 bases). The V gene's germline CDR1 is LGHDT and CDR2 YNNKEL (reference sequence). The CDR3 has 17 amino acids. With 1 base removed from V and 0 bases from J, the gap between germline ends came to 14 bases. The CDR3 nucleotides are TGTGCCAGCAGCCAAGCTGCTTGGGGACTGAGCACAGATACGCAGTATTTT. As protein: CASSQAAWGLSTDTQYF.

The V gene is TRBV24-1, the J gene TRBJ2-1, with 9 bases that match TRBD1. Unmatched junction bases numbered 8, after V lost 12 bases and J lost 6 bases. The V gene's germline CDR1 is KGHDR and CDR2 SFDVKD. The CDR3 totals 13 residues. CDR3 coding DNA: TGTGCCCGGGCGGACAGGGGCCCCAATGAGCAGTTCTTC. The encoded protein is CARADRGPNEQFF.

The rearrangement joins TRBV30 to TRBJ2-7; 9 bases match TRBD1. Germline assignment: CDR1 GTSNPN and CDR2 SVGIG (reference sequence). Losses at the gene ends were 8 bases for V and 6 bases for J; bases not matched to a gene: 5. The CDR3 spans 11 residues. This CDR3 is CAGNRGREQYV. CDR3 in DNA: TGTGCCGGTAACAGGGGGCGCGAGCAGTACGTC.

The chain carries TRBV18 and TRBJ2-5; TRBD1 agrees at 9 bases. This CDR3 region has 13 residues. The junction had 2 bases not matched to a gene; V was cut back by 4 bases and J by 5 bases. Germline V CDR1 and CDR2: KGHSH, LQKENI. CDR3 residues: CASSQGQGETQYF. For the CDR3, the DNA is TGTGCCAGCTCACAAGGACAGGGGGAGACCCAGTACTTC.

V is TRBV28 and J is TRBJ1-2; D unresolved. V was trimmed by 9 bases and J by 0 bases, leaving 11 bases between them. The length of the CDR3 is 13 residues. The germline CDR1 and CDR2 sequences are MDHEN and SYDVKM. The CDR3 sequence is CASRPGANYGYTF. The CDR3 DNA reads TGTGCCAGTAGACCAGGCGCTAACTATGGCTACACCTTC.

V is TRBV5-6 and J is TRBJ2-7; TRBD2 might be the D (6 bases). Trimming removed 4 bases at V and 3 bases at J, with 14 bases between. The CDR3 contains 14 residues. Germline CDR1 is SGHDT and CDR2 is YYEEEE. CDR3: CASSAEGQYYEQYV. CDR3 sequence (DNA): TGTGCCAGCAGCGCGGAGGGGCAATACTACGAGCAGTACGTC.